A selection of T cell receptor beta chains follows, all from one sample in a study of blood T cells in healthy people across ages. Using its own MiXCR run on the 5' RACE reads, TCRdb lists one record per CDR3 protein. The table lists about 1.8 million distinct CDR3 sequences, about 50% of them singletons. Sequencing was performed on blood. The receptors shown here come from a woman between 35 and 50 years old in good health. CDR3s include the opening cysteine and the closing phenylalanine or tryptophan. The D gene is left open where the match is weak. Size tells how often a clone was seen (once, few, many) or the class of an expanded clone, and some rows leave it out.

clone_size: few; cdr3_length: 15; d_call: .; j_call: TRBJ2-1; v_call: TRBV12-3/TRBV12-4; cdr3_nt: TGTGCCAGCAGTTCGCCCCCGGGGGACAGTAATGAGCAGTTCTTC; cdr3_aa: CASSSPPGDSNEQFF
clone_size: .; cdr3_length: 17; d_call: TRBD1; j_call: TRBJ2-5; v_call: TRBV7-2; cdr3_nt: TGTGCCAGCAGCCCCATCACTTGGGGACAGGAGGGGGGCTCCCAGTACTTC; cdr3_aa: CASSPITWGQEGGSQYF
clone_size: many; cdr3_length: 13; d_call: .; j_call: TRBJ2-7; v_call: TRBV7-9; cdr3_nt: TGTGCCAGCAGCTCCCCCGGCAGCTACGAGCAGTACTTC; cdr3_aa: CASSSPGSYEQYF
clone_size: .; cdr3_length: 11; d_call: TRBD2; j_call: TRBJ2-7; v_call: TRBV7-9; cdr3_nt: TGTGCCAGCAGGTCGGGGGGCGAGCAGTACTTC; cdr3_aa: CASRSGGEQYF
clone_size: many; cdr3_length: 11; d_call: .; j_call: TRBJ2-3; v_call: TRBV29-1; cdr3_nt: TGCAGCGTTGGCAGCACAGATACGCAGTATTTT; cdr3_aa: CSVGSTDTQYF
clone_size: .; cdr3_length: 13; d_call: .; j_call: TRBJ2-3; v_call: TRBV6-6; cdr3_nt: TGTGCCAGCAGACCGCTGAACACAGATACGCAGTATTTT; cdr3_aa: CASRPLNTDTQYF
clone_size: .; cdr3_length: 16; d_call: TRBD2; j_call: TRBJ2-5; v_call: TRBV5-8; cdr3_nt: TGTGCCAGCAGCCGTACTCGGACTAGCCTTGGAGAGACCCAGTACTTC; cdr3_aa: CASSRTRTSLGETQYF
clone_size: .; cdr3_length: 14; d_call: TRBD1; j_call: TRBJ1-2; v_call: TRBV20-1; cdr3_nt: TGCAGTGCTAGAGCAGGAGACAGGGGGTATGGCTACACCTTC; cdr3_aa: CSARAGDRGYGYTF
clone_size: once; cdr3_length: 16; d_call: TRBD1; j_call: TRBJ1-6; v_call: TRBV5-6; cdr3_nt: TGTGCCAGCAGCCTGAGGGACAGAGCCTATAATTCACCCCTCCACTTT; cdr3_aa: CASSLRDRAYNSPLHF
clone_size: .; cdr3_length: 13; d_call: .; j_call: TRBJ2-6; v_call: TRBV5-6; cdr3_nt: TGTGCCAGCGGTCCCTTTGGGGCCAACGTCCTGACTTTC; cdr3_aa: CASGPFGANVLTF
clone_size: .; cdr3_length: 12; d_call: TRBD1; j_call: TRBJ2-1; v_call: TRBV29-1; cdr3_nt: TGCAGCGCCAAGGACAGGGTTAATGAGCCGTTCTTC; cdr3_aa: CSAKDRVNEPFF
clone_size: .; cdr3_length: 16; d_call: .; j_call: TRBJ2-3; v_call: TRBV3-1; cdr3_nt: TGTGCCAGCAGCCAAGATATCGGGGTGAGCACAGATACGCAGTATTTT; cdr3_aa: CASSQDIGVSTDTQYF
clone_size: .; cdr3_length: 17; d_call: TRBD2; j_call: TRBJ2-3; v_call: TRBV7-9; cdr3_nt: TGTGCCAGCAACTCCTGGACCGGACTAGCCTCGGCAGATACGCAGTATTTT; cdr3_aa: CASNSWTGLASADTQYF
clone_size: .; cdr3_length: 12; d_call: .; j_call: TRBJ2-1; v_call: TRBV27; cdr3_nt: TGTGCCAGCAGTCCCGACCAAGAGACCCAGTTCTTC; cdr3_aa: CASSPDQETQFF
clone_size: .; cdr3_length: 14; d_call: .; j_call: TRBJ2-1; v_call: TRBV5-1; cdr3_nt: TGCGCCAGCGGCTGGAGTCGGCGGGACAATGAGCAGTTCTTC; cdr3_aa: CASGWSRRDNEQFF
clone_size: .; cdr3_length: 15; d_call: .; j_call: TRBJ1-1; v_call: TRBV25-1; cdr3_nt: TGTGCCAGCAGTGAATTGAGACAGGAGTCCTCTGAAGCTTTCTTT; cdr3_aa: CASSELRQESSEAFF
clone_size: few; cdr3_length: 14; d_call: .; j_call: TRBJ2-7; v_call: TRBV7-9; cdr3_nt: TGTGCCAGCAGAGAGGGGCCAGGAACCTACGAGCAGTACTTC; cdr3_aa: CASREGPGTYEQYF
clone_size: .; cdr3_length: 16; d_call: .; j_call: TRBJ1-4; v_call: TRBV4-2; cdr3_nt: TGTGCCAGCAGCCCCGTGGAAGCTGCAACTAATGAAAAACTGTTTTTT; cdr3_aa: CASSPVEAATNEKLFF
clone_size: .; cdr3_length: 15; d_call: .; j_call: TRBJ2-5; v_call: TRBV9; cdr3_nt: TGTGCCAGCAGCGTAGGGCGGACAGCCCAAGAGACCCAGTACTTC; cdr3_aa: CASSVGRTAQETQYF
clone_size: few; cdr3_length: 13; d_call: .; j_call: TRBJ2-5; v_call: TRBV18; cdr3_nt: TGTGCCAGCTCACCAACAATCCAAGAGACCCAGTACTTC; cdr3_aa: CASSPTIQETQYF
clone_size: .; cdr3_length: 14; d_call: TRBD2; j_call: TRBJ2-1; v_call: TRBV2; cdr3_nt: TGTGCCAGCAGTGAACACCTAGCGGGGGGTGAGCAGTTCTTC; cdr3_aa: CASSEHLAGGEQFF
clone_size: .; cdr3_length: 20; d_call: TRBD2; j_call: TRBJ2-1; v_call: TRBV7-3; cdr3_nt: TGTGCCAGCAGCTTAATACCGACTAGCGGGGGGGAACCCTCCTACAATGAGCAGTTCTTC; cdr3_aa: CASSLIPTSGGEPSYNEQFF
clone_size: once; cdr3_length: 16; d_call: .; j_call: TRBJ1-6; v_call: TRBV6-5; cdr3_nt: TGTGCCAGCAGTTACCGCGGGGTCTCCTATAATTCACCCCTCCACTTT; cdr3_aa: CASSYRGVSYNSPLHF
clone_size: .; cdr3_length: 14; d_call: TRBD2; j_call: TRBJ2-1; v_call: TRBV27; cdr3_nt: TGTGCCAGCAGTTTCGTAGCGGGGGACAATGAGCAGTTCTTC; cdr3_aa: CASSFVAGDNEQFF
clone_size: many; cdr3_length: 15; d_call: TRBD1; j_call: TRBJ2-1; v_call: TRBV29-1; cdr3_nt: TGCAGCGTCGATGCGCCCGGGACAGGACACAATGAGCAGTTCTTC; cdr3_aa: CSVDAPGTGHNEQFF
clone_size: few; cdr3_length: 17; d_call: TRBD2; j_call: TRBJ2-1; v_call: TRBV7-9; cdr3_nt: TGTGCCAGCAGCCCGGCGGGACTAGCGGGGGCATTAAATGAGCAGTTCTTC; cdr3_aa: CASSPAGLAGALNEQFF
clone_size: few; cdr3_length: 18; d_call: TRBD1; j_call: TRBJ2-7; v_call: TRBV10-3; cdr3_nt: TGTGCCATCAGTCGGGACAGCCGTACCACGACACGAGGCTCCGAGCAGTACTTC; cdr3_aa: CAISRDSRTTTRGSEQYF
clone_size: .; cdr3_length: 13; d_call: .; j_call: TRBJ2-1; v_call: TRBV2; cdr3_nt: TGTGCCGCGGACAAGATTTCCTACAATGAGCAGTTCTTC; cdr3_aa: CAADKISYNEQFF